This is a list of T cell receptor beta chains from one sample in a study of cytomegalovirus exposure and HLA in healthy donors. Profiling relied on immunoSEQ multiplex PCR, and the TCRdb table lists in-frame clones only, not all of them. The sample lists around 140,000 clones, roughly 78% occurring once. What was sequenced was PBMCs. All receptors derive from a man aged 18 to 30 in good health and CMV-seropositive. CDR3s include the opening cysteine and the closing phenylalanine or tryptophan. Each record gives: CDR3 DNA, CDR3 protein, J gene, D gene, clone size, V gene. D genes are given only for firm matches. Clone size is shown for a subset of rows, as once, few, many or a class of expanded clone.

TGTGCCAGCGCCCGGGGCACTGAAGCTTTCTTT | CASARGTEAFF | TRBJ1-1 | NA | NA | TRBV6-5
TGTGCCAGCAGTTTAGCGGTAAACACCGGGGAGCTGTTTTTT | CASSLAVNTGELFF | TRBJ2-2 | NA | NA | TRBV28
TGTGCCAGCAGTTCCACCGGGACTGCGTACAATGAGCAGTTCTTC | CASSSTGTAYNEQFF | TRBJ2-1 | NA | few | TRBV11-1
TGTGCCAGCAGTTACTTCAGGGGGCTGGACACCGGGGAGCTGTTTTTT | CASSYFRGLDTGELFF | TRBJ2-2 | TRBD1 | NA | TRBV6-5
TGTGCCACCAGCAGAGATTACCGGGACAGGGGTCTCGTTGGAAACACCATATATTTT | CATSRDYRDRGLVGNTIYF | TRBJ1-3 | TRBD1 | few | TRBV15
TGTGCCAGCAGTTACGGGGGGGGCCCTGAAGCTTTCTTT | CASSYGGGPEAFF | TRBJ1-1 | NA | NA | TRBV6-5
TGTGCCAGCAGCCCCCCGTCCGCGGGTGCCTACACCTTC | CASSPPSAGAYTF | TRBJ1-2 | NA | few | TRBV6-6
TGTGCCAGCAGTTTGGGGGGAGATGAGCAGTTCTTC | CASSLGGDEQFF | TRBJ2-1 | NA | medium-sized | TRBV28
TGTGCCAGCAGCGGGAGTAACTGGTCCTCCTACGAGCAGTACTTC | CASSGSNWSSYEQYF | TRBJ2-7 | NA | NA | TRBV6-1
TGTGCCAGCAGGGGACTAGCGGGAGGCTACGAGCAGTACTTC | CASRGLAGGYEQYF | TRBJ2-7 | TRBD2 | NA | TRBV2
TGTGCCAGCAGCGTCCGACTTCGTAGCACAGATACGCAGTATTTT | CASSVRLRSTDTQYF | TRBJ2-3 | NA | NA | TRBV5-8
TGTGCCAGCAGCCAATGGGCTAGCGGGAGGGCCGGAAACACCGGGGAGCTGTTTTTT | CASSQWASGRAGNTGELFF | TRBJ2-2 | TRBD2 | NA | TRBV4-2
TGCGCCAGCAGCCTGGGGACAGGGACCCACGAGCAGTACTTC | CASSLGTGTHEQYF | TRBJ2-7 | TRBD1 | NA | TRBV4-1
TGCGCCAGCAGCCATCCAGGACAGGGGGCCTACGAGCAGTACTTC | CASSHPGQGAYEQYF | TRBJ2-7 | TRBD1 | NA | TRBV4-1
TGTGCCATTCTAGCGGGAGGGATAAGGGATACGCAGTATTTT | CAILAGGIRDTQYF | TRBJ2-3 | TRBD2 | NA | TRBV10-3
TGTGCCAGTCAGGTGTTCGATGGGGGACAGACTGAAGCTTTCTTT | CASQVFDGGQTEAFF | TRBJ1-1 | TRBD1 | NA | TRBV19
TGTGCCAGCAGCCCTCTGACAGGGTATTTCAACACCATATATTTT | CASSPLTGYFNTIYF | TRBJ1-3 | TRBD1 | few | TRBV7-2